The clone carrying this T cell receptor (beta chain) was observed a single time. Its antigen is unidentified. Distinct nucleotide sequences in the sample also encode this CDR3. The sample belongs to a study of cytomegalovirus exposure and HLA in healthy donors. PCR employed 60 Vbeta and 13 Jbeta primers. Assay used: immunoSEQ multiplex PCR; TCRdb lists only in-frame clones, some missing. The sample gives around 140,000 clones, around 77% of which show up once; approximately 4.2% is in the top ten. General study points: Among the CMV-associated chains, a few were confirmed in vitro as specific for CMV antigens.

Germline CDR1 and CDR2: MDHEN and SYDVKM. The CDR3 spans 13 residues. Trimming took off 7 bases at V and 2 bases at J, with 12 bases between the two ends. The rearrangement joins TRBV28 to TRBJ2-7, with TRBD1 as a possible D gene (6 bases). This clonotype originated in a male donor in good health and CMV-seropositive. The sample consisted of PBMCs. Here the CDR3 reads CASTTGSAYEQYF. CDR3 DNA: TGTGCCAGCACAACAGGGTCAGCCTACGAGCAGTACTTC.